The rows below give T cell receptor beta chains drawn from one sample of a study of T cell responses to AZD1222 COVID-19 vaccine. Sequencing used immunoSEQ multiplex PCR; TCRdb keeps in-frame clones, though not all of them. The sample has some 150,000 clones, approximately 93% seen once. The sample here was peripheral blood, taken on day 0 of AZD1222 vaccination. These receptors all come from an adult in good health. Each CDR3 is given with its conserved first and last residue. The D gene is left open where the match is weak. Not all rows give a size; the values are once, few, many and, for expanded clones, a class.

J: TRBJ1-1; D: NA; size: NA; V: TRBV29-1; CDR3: CSVEDSLHLNTEAFF; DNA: TGCAGCGTTGAAGATTCGCTCCACCTGAACACTGAAGCTTTCTTT
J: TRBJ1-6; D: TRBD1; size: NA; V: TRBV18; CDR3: CASSPRATGENSPLHF; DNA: TGTGCCAGCTCACCGAGAGCGACAGGGGAGAATTCACCCCTCCACTTT
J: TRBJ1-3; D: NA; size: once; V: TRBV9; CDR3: CASSFGAETGRSGNTIYF; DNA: TGTGCCAGCAGCTTTGGAGCGGAGACAGGTCGTTCTGGAAACACCATATATTTT
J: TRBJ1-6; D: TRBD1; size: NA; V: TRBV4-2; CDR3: CASSQDLGGDSPLHF; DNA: TGTGCCAGCAGCCAAGATCTAGGGGGCGATTCACCCCTCCACTTT
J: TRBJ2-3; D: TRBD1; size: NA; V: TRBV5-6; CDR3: CASSSGTGLSTDTQYF; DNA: TGTGCCAGCAGCTCAGGGACAGGGTTAAGCACAGATACGCAGTATTTT
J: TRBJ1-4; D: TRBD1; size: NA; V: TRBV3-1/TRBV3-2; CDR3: CASSHVLGQGDSYEKLFF; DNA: TGTGCCAGCAGCCATGTGTTGGGACAGGGGGATTCTTATGAAAAACTGTTTTTT
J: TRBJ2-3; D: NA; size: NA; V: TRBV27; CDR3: CASGGGLGTQYF; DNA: TGTGCCAGCGGAGGGGGATTGGGTACGCAGTATTTT
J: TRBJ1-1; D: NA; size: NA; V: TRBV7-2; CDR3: CASSSGVNTEAFF; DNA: TGTGCCAGCAGCTCGGGAGTAAACACTGAAGCTTTCTTT
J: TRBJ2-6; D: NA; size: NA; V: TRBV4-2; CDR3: CASSPGTQSAGANVLTF; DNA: TGTGCCAGCAGCCCGGGGACTCAATCGGCTGGGGCCAACGTCCTGACTTTC
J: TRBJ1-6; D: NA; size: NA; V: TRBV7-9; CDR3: CASSLEVKLREVSPLHF; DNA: TGTGCCAGCAGCTTAGAGGTGAAGCTAAGGGAGGTTTCACCCCTCCACTTT
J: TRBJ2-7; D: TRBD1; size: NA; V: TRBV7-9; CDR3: CASSGFQDREFSYEQYF; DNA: TGTGCCAGCAGCGGGTTCCAGGACAGGGAGTTCTCCTACGAGCAGTACTTC
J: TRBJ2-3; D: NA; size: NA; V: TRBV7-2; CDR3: CASRPVGWADTQYF; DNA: TGTGCCAGCAGGCCCGTGGGGTGGGCAGATACGCAGTATTTT
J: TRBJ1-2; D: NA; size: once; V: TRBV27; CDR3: CASSPKAVGRVGYTF; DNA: TGTGCCAGCAGTCCTAAGGCGGTCGGGCGGGTTGGCTACACCTTC
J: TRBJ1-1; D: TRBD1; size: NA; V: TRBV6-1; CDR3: CASSEGTGGKNTEAFF; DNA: TGTGCCAGCAGTGAAGGGACAGGGGGGAAGAACACTGAAGCTTTCTTT
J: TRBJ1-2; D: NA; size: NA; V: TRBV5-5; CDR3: CASSLALDRNNYGYTF; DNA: TGTGCCAGCAGCTTGGCCTTGGACCGAAATAACTATGGCTACACCTTC
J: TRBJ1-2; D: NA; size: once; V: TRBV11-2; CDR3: CASSLTGSNYGYTF; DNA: TGTGCCAGCAGCTTAACAGGGTCTAACTATGGCTACACCTTC
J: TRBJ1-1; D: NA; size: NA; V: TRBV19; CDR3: CASMRGPRFTNTEAFF; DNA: TGTGCCAGTATGAGGGGTCCAAGGTTTACGAACACTGAAGCTTTCTTT
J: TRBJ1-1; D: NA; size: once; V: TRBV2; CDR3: CASTLDGAMNTEAFF; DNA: TGTGCCAGCACCCTAGATGGGGCAATGAACACTGAAGCTTTCTTT
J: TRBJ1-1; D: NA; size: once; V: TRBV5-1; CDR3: CASRSAGLGENTEAFF; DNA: TGCGCCAGCAGGTCTGCCGGGCTTGGGGAGAACACTGAAGCTTTCTTT
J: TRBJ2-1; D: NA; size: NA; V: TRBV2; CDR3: CASSGSWREQFF; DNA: TGTGCCAGCAGTGGTAGCTGGCGTGAGCAGTTCTTC
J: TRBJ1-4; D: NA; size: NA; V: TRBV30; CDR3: CAWSPGHLDEKLFF; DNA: TGTGCCTGGAGCCCCGGGCACCTTGATGAAAAACTGTTTTTT
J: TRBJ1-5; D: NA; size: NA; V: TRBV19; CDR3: CASTPGDQPQHF; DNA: TGTGCCAGTACCCCCGGAGATCAGCCCCAGCATTTT
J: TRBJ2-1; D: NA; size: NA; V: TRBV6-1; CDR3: CASRTGYNEQFF; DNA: TGTGCCAGCAGGACCGGGTACAATGAGCAGTTCTTC
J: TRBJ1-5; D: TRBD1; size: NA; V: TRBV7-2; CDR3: CASSLGTGHQPQHF; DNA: TGCGCCAGCAGCTTAGGGACAGGTCATCAGCCCCAGCATTTT
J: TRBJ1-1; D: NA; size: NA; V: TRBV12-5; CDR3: CASGWGTEAFF; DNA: TGTGCTAGTGGTTGGGGGACTGAAGCTTTCTTT
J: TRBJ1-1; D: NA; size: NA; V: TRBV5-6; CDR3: CASSHFTANTEAFF; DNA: TGTGCCAGCAGTCACTTTACAGCGAACACTGAAGCTTTCTTT